A selection of T cell receptor beta chains follows, all from one sample in a study of blood T cells in healthy people across ages. TCRdb redid the calling of the 5' RACE reads with MiXCR, one entry per CDR3 protein. Of 780,000 or so distinct CDR3 sequences detected, roughly 53% appear once; the ten largest clones hold about 42%. Sequencing was performed on blood. The source is a man aged 80 or over in good health. The CDR3 runs from the conserved cysteine through the conserved F or W. The order of the fields is J gene, V gene, clone size, D gene, CDR3 protein, CDR3 DNA. D genes are given only for firm matches. Where a row states a size, it is once, few, many or the class of an expanded clone; other rows omit it.

J: TRBJ2-5; V: TRBV9; size: .; D: TRBD1; CDR3: CASSAGTGPAVRETQYF; DNA: TGTGCCAGCAGCGCCGGGACAGGGCCCGCGGTTCGAGAGACCCAGTACTTC
J: TRBJ2-7; V: TRBV5-1; size: .; D: .; CDR3: CASSLSPLGNGEQYF; DNA: TGCGCCAGCAGCTTGTCCCCTCTGGGTAATGGCGAGCAGTACTTC
J: TRBJ2-7; V: TRBV6-1; size: .; D: TRBD2; CDR3: CASSEASGTSGRRHEQYF; DNA: TGTGCCAGCAGTGAAGCCTCAGGGACTAGCGGGAGAAGGCACGAGCAGTACTTC
J: TRBJ2-7; V: TRBV20-1; size: .; D: TRBD2; CDR3: CSATPGTSSYEQYF; DNA: TGCAGTGCTACCCCCGGGACTAGCTCCTACGAGCAGTACTTC
J: TRBJ1-1; V: TRBV7-2; size: .; D: .; CDR3: CASSLGGEWGTEAFF; DNA: TGTGCCAGCAGCTTAGGAGGGGAGTGGGGCACTGAAGCTTTCTTT
J: TRBJ2-7; V: TRBV3-1; size: .; D: TRBD2; CDR3: CASSQVISGSSYEQYF; DNA: TGTGCCAGCAGCCAAGTAATTAGCGGGAGCTCCTACGAGCAGTACTTC
J: TRBJ1-6; V: TRBV7-9; size: .; D: TRBD1; CDR3: CASSFGTEHSPLHF; DNA: TGTGCCAGCAGCTTCGGGACAGAGCATTCACCCCTCCACTTT
J: TRBJ1-1; V: TRBV6-5; size: .; D: .; CDR3: CASSVPGPGEAFF; DNA: TGTGCCAGCAGTGTCCCGGGACCCGGGGAGGCTTTCTTT
J: TRBJ2-2; V: TRBV6-6; size: .; D: TRBD2; CDR3: CASSNAGGRTGELFF; DNA: TGTGCCAGCAGTAACGCGGGAGGGAGGACCGGGGAGCTGTTTTTT
J: TRBJ2-1; V: TRBV3-1; size: few; D: TRBD2; CDR3: CASSQDWREVDEQFF; DNA: TGTGCCAGCAGCCAAGATTGGCGGGAGGTGGATGAGCAGTTCTTC
J: TRBJ2-4; V: TRBV29-1; size: few; D: .; CDR3: CSVVETSNIQYF; DNA: TGCAGCGTTGTTGAGACTTCGAACATTCAGTACTTC
J: TRBJ2-7; V: TRBV6-5; size: .; D: .; CDR3: CASSYSRDGSYEQYF; DNA: TGTGCCAGCAGTTACTCCCGGGACGGCTCCTACGAGCAGTACTTC
J: TRBJ2-3; V: TRBV20-1; size: .; D: TRBD2; CDR3: CSASSGGRVGYAYF; DNA: TGCAGTGCTAGTAGCGGCGGGAGGGTGGGATACGCGTATTTT
J: TRBJ2-3; V: TRBV5-6; size: .; D: .; CDR3: CASSLGNTQYF; DNA: TGTGCCAGCAGCTTGGGAAATACGCAGTATTTT
J: TRBJ2-5; V: TRBV29-1; size: few; D: .; CDR3: CSVDLAQETQYF; DNA: TGCAGCGTTGATCTAGCCCAAGAGACCCAGTACTTC
J: TRBJ1-2; V: TRBV5-1; size: .; D: TRBD1; CDR3: CASTPQGATYGYTF; DNA: TGCGCCAGCACACCACAGGGGGCGACGTATGGCTACACCTTC
J: TRBJ2-1; V: TRBV12-3/TRBV12-4; size: .; D: .; CDR3: CASSLWAPGAGADNEQFF; DNA: TGTGCCAGCAGTTTATGGGCGCCAGGGGCGGGAGCGGACAATGAGCAGTTCTTC
J: TRBJ2-5; V: TRBV7-9; size: .; D: TRBD1; CDR3: CASSLVVGTGNAETQYF; DNA: TGTGCCAGCAGCTTAGTAGTTGGGACAGGCAATGCAGAGACCCAGTACTTC
J: TRBJ2-1; V: TRBV7-9; size: few; D: .; CDR3: CASSLDFGNEQFF; DNA: TGTGCCAGCAGCTTAGATTTTGGGAATGAGCAGTTCTTC
J: TRBJ2-3; V: TRBV24-1; size: .; D: TRBD2; CDR3: CATSDLGLAGATDTQYF; DNA: TGTGCCACCAGTGATTTGGGGCTAGCGGGAGCCACAGATACGCAGTATTTT
J: TRBJ2-7; V: TRBV10-3; size: once; D: TRBD1; CDR3: CAISELGTGIGEQYF; DNA: TGTGCCATCAGTGAGTTGGGGACAGGGATCGGCGAGCAGTACTTC
J: TRBJ2-7; V: TRBV4-1; size: .; D: TRBD2; CDR3: CASSQVGGLAGKTYEQYF; DNA: TGCGCCAGCAGCCAAGTTGGGGGACTAGCGGGTAAGACCTACGAGCAGTACTTC
J: TRBJ2-6; V: TRBV29-1; size: .; D: .; CDR3: CSVDDSSGANVLTF; DNA: TGCAGCGTTGACGACAGCTCTGGGGCCAACGTCCTGACTTTC
J: TRBJ1-5; V: TRBV5-1; size: .; D: .; CDR3: CASSLEGGGNQPQHF; DNA: TGCGCCAGCAGCTTGGAGGGGGGAGGCAATCAGCCCCAGCATTTT
J: TRBJ2-7; V: TRBV20-1; size: .; D: .; CDR3: CSARRSENSYEQYF; DNA: TGCAGTGCTAGGCGAAGCGAAAACTCCTACGAGCAGTACTTC
J: TRBJ2-1; V: TRBV24-1; size: many; D: .; CDR3: CATSDPPVPSSYNEQFF; DNA: TGTGCCACCAGTGACCCCCCGGTGCCTAGCTCCTACAATGAGCAGTTCTTC
J: TRBJ2-7; V: TRBV7-2; size: few; D: .; CDR3: CASSYVGTSSYEQYF; DNA: TGTGCCAGCAGCTACGTCGGGACATCTTCCTACGAGCAGTACTTC
J: TRBJ2-5; V: TRBV7-9; size: once; D: .; CDR3: CASSLVLGQETQYF; DNA: TGTGCCAGCAGCTTAGTATTGGGACAAGAGACCCAGTACTTC
J: TRBJ2-7; V: TRBV20-1; size: .; D: TRBD2; CDR3: CSARDRKTSGSVEQYF; DNA: TGCAGTGCTAGAGACCGCAAGACTAGCGGGAGCGTCGAGCAGTACTTC
J: TRBJ2-7; V: TRBV4-1; size: .; D: .; CDR3: CASSEPGNYEQYF; DNA: TGCGCCAGCAGCGAGCCAGGTAACTACGAGCAGTACTTC
J: TRBJ2-7; V: TRBV21-1; size: .; D: .; CDR3: CASSTKAGGYEQYF; DNA: TGTGCCAGCAGCACCAAAGCAGGGGGCTACGAGCAGTACTTC
J: TRBJ1-2; V: TRBV12-3/TRBV12-4; size: .; D: TRBD1; CDR3: CASKLGTGGTYTF; DNA: TGTGCCAGCAAACTCGGGACAGGGGGGACCTACACCTTC
J: TRBJ2-5; V: TRBV27; size: few; D: TRBD1; CDR3: CASSSGTGRETQYF; DNA: TGTGCCAGCAGTTCAGGGACAGGGCGGGAGACCCAGTACTTC
J: TRBJ1-2; V: TRBV4-1; size: few; D: .; CDR3: CASSQDWGLGNYGYTF; DNA: TGCGCCAGCAGCCAAGATTGGGGACTGGGGAACTATGGCTACACCTTC
J: TRBJ2-7; V: TRBV7-2; size: many; D: TRBD1; CDR3: CASRTGGGGYEQYF; DNA: TGTGCCAGCAGGACAGGGGGTGGGGGCTACGAGCAGTACTTC
J: TRBJ2-5; V: TRBV20-1; size: .; D: .; CDR3: CSARRNTGQETQYF; DNA: TGCAGTGCTCGGCGCAATACGGGGCAAGAGACCCAGTACTTC
J: TRBJ2-7; V: TRBV28; size: few; D: .; CDR3: CASSPQSPHEQYF; DNA: TGTGCCAGCAGTCCCCAATCCCCCCACGAGCAGTACTTC
J: TRBJ1-1; V: TRBV20-1; size: few; D: .; CDR3: CSASGGILNTEAFF; DNA: TGCAGTGCTAGCGGCGGGATATTGAACACTGAAGCTTTCTTT
J: TRBJ2-4; V: TRBV29-1; size: few; D: TRBD2; CDR3: CSVGSGRRDIQYF; DNA: TGCAGCGTTGGTAGCGGGAGACGGGACATTCAGTACTTC
J: TRBJ2-7; V: TRBV2; size: few; D: TRBD1; CDR3: CASTRDRAFTEQYF; DNA: TGTGCCAGCACCCGGGACAGGGCCTTTACCGAGCAGTACTTC
J: TRBJ2-7; V: TRBV29-1; size: .; D: .; CDR3: CSVPGDNYEQYF; DNA: TGCAGCGTTCCGGGGGATAACTACGAGCAGTACTTC
J: TRBJ2-7; V: TRBV20-1; size: .; D: .; CDR3: CSAAKWSSYEQYF; DNA: TGCAGTGCCGCAAAATGGAGCTCCTACGAGCAGTACTTC
J: TRBJ2-7; V: TRBV3-1; size: .; D: TRBD1; CDR3: CASSQGGTGGDEQYF; DNA: TGTGCCAGCAGCCAAGGCGGAACAGGGGGCGACGAGCAGTACTTC
J: TRBJ2-1; V: TRBV6-5; size: few; D: .; CDR3: CASSSAAQHLGEQFF; DNA: TGTGCCAGCAGTTCGGCGGCTCAACACCTGGGTGAGCAGTTCTTC
J: TRBJ1-2; V: TRBV28; size: few; D: .; CDR3: CASSLVGAAIDGYTF; DNA: TGTGCCAGCAGTTTAGTGGGGGCCGCCATCGATGGCTACACCTTC
J: TRBJ1-5; V: TRBV5-5; size: .; D: .; CDR3: CASSLADSSNQPQHF; DNA: TGTGCCAGCAGCTTAGCGGACAGTAGCAATCAGCCCCAGCATTTT
J: TRBJ2-5; V: TRBV2; size: .; D: .; CDR3: CASSDPGGRKGETQYF; DNA: TGTGCCAGCAGTGATCCGGGCGGGCGGAAGGGAGAGACCCAGTACTTC
J: TRBJ2-5; V: TRBV19; size: .; D: TRBD2; CDR3: CASSIGGLAGETQYF; DNA: TGTGCCAGTAGTATTGGAGGACTAGCGGGAGAGACCCAGTACTTC